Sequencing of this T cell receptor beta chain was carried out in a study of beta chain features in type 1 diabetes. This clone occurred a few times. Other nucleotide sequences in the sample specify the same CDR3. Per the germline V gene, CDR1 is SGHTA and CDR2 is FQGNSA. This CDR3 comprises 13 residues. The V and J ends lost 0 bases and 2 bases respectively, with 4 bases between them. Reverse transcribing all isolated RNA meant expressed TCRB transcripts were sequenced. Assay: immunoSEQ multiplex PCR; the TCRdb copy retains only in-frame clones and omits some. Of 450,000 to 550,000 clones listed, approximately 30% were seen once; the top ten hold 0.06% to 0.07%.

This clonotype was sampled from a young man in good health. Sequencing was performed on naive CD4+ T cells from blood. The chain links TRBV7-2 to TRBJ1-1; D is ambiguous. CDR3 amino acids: CASSLAENTEAFF. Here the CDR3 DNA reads TGTGCCAGCAGCTTAGCAGAAAACACTGAAGCTTTCTTT.